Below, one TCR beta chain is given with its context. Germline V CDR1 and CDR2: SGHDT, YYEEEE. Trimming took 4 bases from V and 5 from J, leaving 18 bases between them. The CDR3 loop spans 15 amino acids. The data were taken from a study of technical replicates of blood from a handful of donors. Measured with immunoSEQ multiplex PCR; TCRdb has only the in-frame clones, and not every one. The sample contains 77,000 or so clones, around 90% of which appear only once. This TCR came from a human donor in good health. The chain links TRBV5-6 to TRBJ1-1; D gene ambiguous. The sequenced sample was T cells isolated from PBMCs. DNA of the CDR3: TGTGCCAGCAGCCGTTGGGCAGTCTCGGGGACTGAAGCTTTCTTT. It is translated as CASSRWAVSGTEAFF.